The clone carrying this TCR beta chain was seen once. V was pared by 4 bases and J by 4 bases, with 8 bases between. This CDR3 contains 14 residues. CDR1 is SEHNR and CDR2 is FQNEAQ in the germline V gene (reference sequence). The data are from a study of blood T cell repertoires in COVID-19. Study-level background: Samples representing acute and convalescent COVID-19 were sourced from the United States, Italy and Spain. In each case, the material was cDNA or gDNA derived from T cells, B-cell-depleted T cells, or PBMCs.

Authors' methods: Reference gene primers were amplified, and this amplification served to estimate nucleated cell counts. Repertoires were generated with immunoSEQ multiplex PCR, while TCRdb's copy carries only in-frame clones and drops some. Clone size and V and J calls were adopted from that table, with D and trimming inferred from the DNA. The top ten hold 33% of the sample, which has about 36,000 clones, around 80% seen once. This clonotype originated in a man aged 60 to 75 with acute or convalescent COVID-19. The material sequenced was peripheral blood. The gene calls are TRBV7-9 and TRBJ1-6, with D perhaps matching TRBD1 (5 bases). The CDR3 protein is CASSWGQYNSPLHF. The CDR3 coding sequence is TGTGCCAGCAGCTGGGGCCAGTATAATTCACCCCTCCACTTT.